This TCR beta chain was recorded in a study of Ad26.COV2.S vaccination and SARS-CoV-2 variants. This CDR3 is built from 17 residues. V gave up 1 base and J gave up 5 bases; unmatched junction bases: 7. Germline lookup yields CDR1 MNHEY and CDR2 SMNVEV (reference sequence). With respect to this clone: Antigen unknown.

General study findings and limits: Spike-specific TCR breadth was greater in vaccine than placebo recipients.

Only in-frame clones appear in the TCRdb table, and some are missing; sequencing was by immunoSEQ multiplex PCR. The top ten hold roughly 6% of the sample, which has hundreds of thousands of clones, about 87% seen once. Documented treatment: roughly 19 received Ad26.COV2.S at low or high dose, single or two shots; roughly 5 received placebo; per-sample allocation not given. The samples date from day 63 after the first vaccine or placebo injection. Adults aged 18-55 years in Boston included the donor. V is TRBV27 and J is TRBJ2-2; 10 bases map to TRBD1. The sample here was peripheral blood, taken in a trial of Ad26.COV2.S vaccine versus placebo. This TCR came from a person aged 18-65 years who received the Ad26.COV2.S COVID-19 vaccine or a placebo. The CDR3 spells CASSLWVGTGATGELFF. In nucleotides, the CDR3 is TGTGCCAGCAGTTTATGGGTAGGGACAGGGGCGACCGGGGAGCTGTTTTTT.